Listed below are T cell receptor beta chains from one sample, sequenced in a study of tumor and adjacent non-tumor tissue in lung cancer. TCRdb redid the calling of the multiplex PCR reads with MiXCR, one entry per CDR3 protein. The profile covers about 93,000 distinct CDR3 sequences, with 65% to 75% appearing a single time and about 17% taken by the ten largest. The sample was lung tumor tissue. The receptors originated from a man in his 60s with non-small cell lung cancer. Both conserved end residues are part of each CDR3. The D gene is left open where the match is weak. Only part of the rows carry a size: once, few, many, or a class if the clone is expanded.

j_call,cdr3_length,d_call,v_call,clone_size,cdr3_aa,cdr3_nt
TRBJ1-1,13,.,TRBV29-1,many,CSVVWVKNTEAFF,TGCAGCGTTGTGTGGGTAAAGAACACTGAAGCTTTCTTT
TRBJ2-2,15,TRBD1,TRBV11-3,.,CAGSLVTGDTWEMFF,TGTGCCGGCAGCTTAGTGACAGGGGACACCTGGGAGATGTTTTTT
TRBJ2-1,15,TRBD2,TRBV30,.,CAWSAGTSGFNEQFF,TGTGCCTGGAGTGCCGGGACTAGTGGTTTCAATGAGCAGTTCTTC
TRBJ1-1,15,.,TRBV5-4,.,CSGSDGRFMNTEAFF,TGTTCCGGCAGCGACGGACGGTTTATGAACACTGAAGCTTTCTTT
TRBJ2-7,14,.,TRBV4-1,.,CARSQVKDSYEQYF,TGCGCCAGGAGCCAAGTCAAGGACAGCTATGAGCAGTACTTC
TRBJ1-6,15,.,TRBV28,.,CASSLEPGAPRALHF,TGTGCCAGCAGTTTAGAGCCCGGGGCCCCTAGGGCCCTCCACTTT
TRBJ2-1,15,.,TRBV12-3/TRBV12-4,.,CASSLRQLSRNEQFF,TGTGCAAGCAGTTTAAGGCAGCTATCCCGCAATGAGCAGTTCTTC
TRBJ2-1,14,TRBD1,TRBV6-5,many,CASRSQDRGNEQFF,TGTGCCAGCAGATCCCAGGACAGGGGCAATGAGCAGTTCTTC
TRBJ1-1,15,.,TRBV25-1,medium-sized,CASSEFDQGRTEAFF,TGTGCCAGCAGTGAATTTGACCAGGGGAGGACTGAAGCTTTCTTT
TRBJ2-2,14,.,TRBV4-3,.,CACSQTPRTGELFF,TGTGCCTGCAGCCAAACGCCGAGAACCGGGGAGCTGTTTTTT
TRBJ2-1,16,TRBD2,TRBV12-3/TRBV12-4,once,CASTPRPSGGVDEQFF,TGTGCCAGCACCCCCCGACCTAGCGGGGGGGTTGATGAGCAGTTCTTC
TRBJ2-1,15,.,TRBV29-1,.,CSVEGTFLSHNEEFF,TGCAGCGTTGAAGGGACTTTCCTCTCCCACAATGAGGAGTTCTTT
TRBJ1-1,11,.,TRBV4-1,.,CACRQGTEAFF,TGCGCCTGCAGACAAGGGACCGAAGCTTTCTTT
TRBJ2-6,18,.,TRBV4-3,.,CPSSQEADRGSGANVLTF,TGCCCCAGCAGCCAAGAGGCGGACAGAGGCTCTGGGGCCAACGTCCTGACTTTC
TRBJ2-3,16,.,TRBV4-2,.,CASSQAPGSVTDTQYF,TGTGCCAGCAGCCAAGCTCCAGGAAGCGTTACAGATACGCAGTATTTT
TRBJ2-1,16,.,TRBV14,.,CPSSPRGRTSYNEQFF,TGTCCAAGCAGCCCAAGGGGCAGGACCTCCTACAATGAGCAGTTCTTC
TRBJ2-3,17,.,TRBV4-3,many,CASSQDTPVSSTDTQYF,TGCGCCAGCAGCCAAGATACCCCTGTCTCTAGCACAGATACGCAGTATTTT
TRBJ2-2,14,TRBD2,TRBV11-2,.,CGRAGLGGIGELFF,TGTGGCAGAGCGGGACTAGGCGGGATCGGGGAGCTGTTTTTT
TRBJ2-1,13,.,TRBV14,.,CASSSNLNNDHFF,TGTGCCAGTAGCTCCAACTTAAACAATGATCATTTCTTC
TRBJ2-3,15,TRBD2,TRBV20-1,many,CSAIPQAGVLDTQYF,TGCAGTGCAATCCCTCAAGCGGGAGTGTTAGATACGCAGTATTTT
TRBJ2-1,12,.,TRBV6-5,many,CASSPQGNEQFF,TGTGCCAGCAGTCCACAGGGCAATGAGCAGTTCTTC
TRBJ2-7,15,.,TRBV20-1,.,CSVPKGGQRPYEQYF,TGCAGTGTACCGAAAGGGGGACAACGGCCCTACGAGCAGTACTTC
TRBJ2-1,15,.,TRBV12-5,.,CASCSGLILSAEEFF,TGTGCTAGTTGCTCTGGACTCATACTTTCCGCTGAGGAGTTCTTC
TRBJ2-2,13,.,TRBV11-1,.,CASSSGMTWELFF,TGTGCCAGCAGCTCTGGAATGACCTGGGAGCTGTTTTTT